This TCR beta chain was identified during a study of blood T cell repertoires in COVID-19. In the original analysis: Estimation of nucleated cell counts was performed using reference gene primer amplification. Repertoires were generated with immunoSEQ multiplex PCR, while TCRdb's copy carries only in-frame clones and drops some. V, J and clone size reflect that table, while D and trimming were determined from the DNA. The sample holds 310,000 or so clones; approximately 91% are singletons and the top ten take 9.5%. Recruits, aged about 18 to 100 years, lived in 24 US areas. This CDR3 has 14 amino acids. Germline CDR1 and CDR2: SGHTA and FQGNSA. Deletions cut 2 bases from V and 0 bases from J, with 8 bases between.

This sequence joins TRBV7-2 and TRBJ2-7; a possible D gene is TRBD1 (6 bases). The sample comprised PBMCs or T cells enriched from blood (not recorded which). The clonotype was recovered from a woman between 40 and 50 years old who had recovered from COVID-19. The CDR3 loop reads CASSLQGPSYEQYF. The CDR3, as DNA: TGTGCCAGCAGCTTACAGGGGCCCTCCTACGAGCAGTACTTC. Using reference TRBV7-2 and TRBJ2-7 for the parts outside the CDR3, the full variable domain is GAGVSQSPSNKVTEKGKDVELRCDPISGHTALYWYRQSLGQGLEFLIYFQGNSAPDKSGLPSDRFSAERTGGSVSTLTIQRTQQEDSAVYLCASSLQGPSYEQYFGPGTRLTVT.